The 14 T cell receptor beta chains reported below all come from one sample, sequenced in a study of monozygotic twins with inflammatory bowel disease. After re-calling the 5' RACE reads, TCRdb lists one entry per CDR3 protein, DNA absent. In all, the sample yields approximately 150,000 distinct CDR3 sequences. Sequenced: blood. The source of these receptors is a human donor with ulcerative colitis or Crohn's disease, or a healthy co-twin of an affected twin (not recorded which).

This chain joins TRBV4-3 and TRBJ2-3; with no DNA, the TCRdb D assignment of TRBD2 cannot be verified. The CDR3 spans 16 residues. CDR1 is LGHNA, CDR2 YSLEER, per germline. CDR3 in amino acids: CASSQIGTSGTDTQYF.

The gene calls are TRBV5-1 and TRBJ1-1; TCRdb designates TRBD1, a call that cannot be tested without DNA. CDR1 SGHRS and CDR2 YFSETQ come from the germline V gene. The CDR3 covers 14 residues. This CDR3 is CASSWGARNTEAFF.

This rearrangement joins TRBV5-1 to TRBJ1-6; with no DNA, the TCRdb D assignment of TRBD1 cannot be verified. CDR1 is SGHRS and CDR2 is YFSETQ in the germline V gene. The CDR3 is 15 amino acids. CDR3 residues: CASSRIGGYNSPLHF.

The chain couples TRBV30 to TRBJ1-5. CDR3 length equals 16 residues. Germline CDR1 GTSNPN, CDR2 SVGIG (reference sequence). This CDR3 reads CAWSDGMGMGNQPQHF.

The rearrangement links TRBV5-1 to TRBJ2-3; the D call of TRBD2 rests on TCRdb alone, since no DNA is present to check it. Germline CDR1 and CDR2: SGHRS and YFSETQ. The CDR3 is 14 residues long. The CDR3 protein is CASSIGTSEDTQYF.

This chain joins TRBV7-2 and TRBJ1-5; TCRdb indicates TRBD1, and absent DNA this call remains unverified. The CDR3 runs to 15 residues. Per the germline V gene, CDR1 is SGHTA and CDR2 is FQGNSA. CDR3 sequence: CASSLAFGGGQPQHF.

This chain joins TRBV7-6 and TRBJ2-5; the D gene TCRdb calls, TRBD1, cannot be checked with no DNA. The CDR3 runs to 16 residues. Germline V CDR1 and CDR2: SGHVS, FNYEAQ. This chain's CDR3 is CASSSGTGLLMETQYF.

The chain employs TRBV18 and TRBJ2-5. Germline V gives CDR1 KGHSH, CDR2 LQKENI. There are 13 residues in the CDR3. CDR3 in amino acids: CASSPPGMETQYF.

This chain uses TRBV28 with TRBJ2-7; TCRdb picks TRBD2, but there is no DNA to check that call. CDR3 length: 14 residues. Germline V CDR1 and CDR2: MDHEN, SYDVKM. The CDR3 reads CASSRRAGLYEQYF.

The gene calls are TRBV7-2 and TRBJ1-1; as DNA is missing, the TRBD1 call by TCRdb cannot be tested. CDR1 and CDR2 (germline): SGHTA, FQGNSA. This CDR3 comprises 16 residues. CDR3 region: CASSLEAGQGMTEAFF.

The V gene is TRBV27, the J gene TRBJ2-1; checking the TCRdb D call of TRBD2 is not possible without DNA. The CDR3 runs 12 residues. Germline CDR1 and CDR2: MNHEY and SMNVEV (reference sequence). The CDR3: CASSLGGLEQFF.

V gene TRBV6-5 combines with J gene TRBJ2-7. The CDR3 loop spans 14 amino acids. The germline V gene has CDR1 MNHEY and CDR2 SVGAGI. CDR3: CASSSRLSPYEQYF.

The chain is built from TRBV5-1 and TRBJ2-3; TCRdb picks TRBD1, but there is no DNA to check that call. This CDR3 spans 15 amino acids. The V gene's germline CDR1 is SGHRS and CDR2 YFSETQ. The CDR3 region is CASSSTVLNTDTQYF.

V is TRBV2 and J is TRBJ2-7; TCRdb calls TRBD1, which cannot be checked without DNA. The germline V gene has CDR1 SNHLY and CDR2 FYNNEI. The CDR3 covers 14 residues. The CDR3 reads CASSEQGVLYEQYF.